The 14 T cell receptor beta chains presented below share a single source sample, sequenced in a study of T cells in Graves' hyperthyroidism and ophthalmopathy. RNA transcripts yielded amplified TCR beta CDR3 regions. With the HTBI primer set, the TCR CDR3 went through a first round of RT-PCR. One entry per CDR3 protein, called by TCRdb with MiXCR from the multiplex PCR reads. Among about 130,000 distinct CDR3 sequences, over 20% were seen once, and the ten largest hold around two thirds. Specimen: blood. All receptors come from a woman aged 50 to 65 with Graves' hyperthyroidism that later progressed to Graves' ophthalmopathy.

This clonotype was picked up a small number of times. The chain links TRBV30 to TRBJ1-4; D unresolved. Trimming left V 3 bases short and J 1 base short, with 15 bases between. Germline CDR1 is GTSNPN and CDR2 is SVGIG (reference sequence). This CDR3 has 16 amino acids. This CDR3 is CAWRSGFGVTNEKLFF. The CDR3 nucleotides read TGTGCCTGGAGATCGGGGTTTGGAGTAACTAATGAAAAACTGTTTTTT.

There are a few counts of this clonotype. This chain uses TRBV4-2 with TRBJ2-7; D is possibly TRBD1 (5 bases). CDR1 LGHNA and CDR2 YNFKEQ come from the germline V gene. The germline V and J ends were trimmed by 0 bases and 2 bases, with 8 bases remaining between them. The CDR3 extends over 14 amino acids. The CDR3 loop is CASSQDPGTYEQYF. The CDR3 coding sequence is TGTGCCAGCAGCCAAGACCCAGGGACCTACGAGCAGTACTTC.

In this sample, this clonotype turned up many times. The gene calls are TRBV20-1 and TRBJ2-1, with 11 bases matching TRBD2. Germline CDR1 and CDR2: DFQATT and SNEGSKA (reference sequence). The CDR3 is 14 amino acids. J lost 7 bases, V lost 6 bases, and 8 bases had no gene match. DNA for the CDR3: TGCAGTGCGGGGGGGACTAGCGGCTGGAATGAGCAGTTCTTC. This sequence encodes CSAGGTSGWNEQFF.

Concerning this clonotype itself: Sequence at one end of the junction differs from germline and may be a read error. V usage is TRBV7-2 and J usage is TRBJ2-3; 7 nucleotides line up with TRBD1. The CDR3 spans 13 residues. Germline loops: CDR1 SGHTA, CDR2 FQGNSA. CDR3 bases: TGTGCCAGCGGCTTGGACAGGACAGATACGCAGTATTTT. It is translated as CASGLDRTDTQYF.

The genes are TRBV12-3 or TRBV12-4 and TRBJ2-5, with 10 bases matching TRBD1. V dropped 3 bases and J dropped 4; count of bases not matched to a gene: 5. The CDR3 covers 15 residues. For the CDR3, the DNA is TGTGCCAGCAGTTTCCCGACAGGGGGCCCAGAGACCCAGTACTTC. It codes for CASSFPTGGPETQYF.

This clonotype was detected many times. This chain links TRBV28 with TRBJ2-3; a possible D gene is TRBD2 (6 bases). This CDR3 has 15 amino acids. V lost 1 base to trimming and J lost 1 base, with 9 bases between them. Germline-derived CDR1 and CDR2 are MDHEN and SYDVKM. In DNA, the CDR3 is TGTGCCAGCAGTTTATACCGGAGGGGCACAGATACGCAGTATTTT. It encodes CASSLYRRGTDTQYF.

The CDR3 nucleotides read TGTGCCAGTAGATCAAAGGGTACTTTCTACAATGAGCAGTTCTTC. Translating it yields CASRSKGTFYNEQFF. This chain links TRBV19 with TRBJ2-1; D unresolved. Germline V lookup: CDR1 LNHDA, CDR2 SQIVND (reference sequence). The CDR3 loop spans 15 amino acids. Trimming left V 6 bases short and J 3 bases short, with 15 bases between.

A few counts support this clonotype. This chain connects TRBV3-1 to TRBJ2-7; no clear D. CDR1 LGHDT and CDR2 YNNKEL come from the germline V gene (reference sequence). The CDR3 contains 14 residues. The V end lost 0 bases, the J end lost 1 base, and 7 bases lay between the germline ends. The chain's CDR3 is CASSQEVVSYEQYF. In DNA, the CDR3 is TGTGCCAGCAGCCAAGAAGTGGTTTCCTACGAGCAGTACTTC.

This clonotype was found a few times. The J gene is TRBJ1-1, the V gene TRBV27, with D perhaps TRBD1 (5 bases). The CDR3 length is 14 residues. Germline V gene lookup returns CDR1 MNHEY and CDR2 SMNVEV (reference sequence). V lost 2 bases and J lost 1, with 8 bases in between. CDR3 region: CASSLRGENTEAFF. In DNA, the CDR3 is TGTGCCAGCAGTTTAAGAGGGGAGAACACTGAAGCTTTCTTT.

The rearrangement links TRBV6-2 or TRBV6-3 to TRBJ2-3, with 9 bases that match TRBD2. V was pared by 0 bases and J by 4 bases, with 14 bases of the junction left unmatched. CDR3 size: 19 residues. The germline V gene encodes CDR1 MNHEY and CDR2 SVGEGT. The CDR3 is CASSYSVSRLAGSPDTQYF. The DNA for the CDR3 is TGTGCCAGCAGTTACTCGGTTTCACGGCTAGCGGGATCTCCAGATACGCAGTATTTT.

This chain connects TRBV12-3 or TRBV12-4 to TRBJ2-2; D perhaps matches TRBD2 (6 bases). The V and J ends lost 1 base and 7 bases respectively, with 7 bases between them. This CDR3 spans 13 amino acids. Written as DNA, the CDR3 is TGTGCCAGCAGTTTAGGGGAGGTCGGGGAGCTGTTTTTT. Translation: CASSLGEVGELFF.

This clonotype was seen at least ten times. The V and J genes are TRBV6-4 and TRBJ2-3; D is possibly TRBD1 (6 bases). V lost 7 bases and J lost 4, with 24 bases in between. CDR1 is MRHNA and CDR2 is SNTAGT in the germline V gene. The CDR3 runs to 17 residues. Here the CDR3 DNA reads TGTGCCAGCAAGTTCGGGGTGGACAGTTTCGAGTCAGATACGCAGTATTTT. Encoded protein: CASKFGVDSFESDTQYF.

Many counts were recorded for this clonotype. The chain links TRBV5-5 to TRBJ2-7, with TRBD1 identical over 8 bases. With 0 bases clipped from V and 3 bases from J, the junction kept 5 bases outside the gene matches. This CDR3 is 15 amino acids long. Germline loops: CDR1 SGHKS, CDR2 YYEKEE (reference sequence). CDR3 in amino acids: CASSLGTGTHYEQYF. The CDR3 DNA reads as TGTGCCAGCAGCTTGGGGACAGGGACCCACTACGAGCAGTACTTC.

This clonotype was detected ten times or more. The V gene is TRBV27, the J gene TRBJ2-3; 9 bases line up with TRBD1. There are 14 residues in the CDR3. The J segment lost 3 bases and the V segment lost 6 bases, leaving 4 bases of the junction unmatched. CDR1 MNHEY and CDR2 SMNVEV come from the germline V gene (reference sequence). Written as DNA, the CDR3 is TGTGCCAGCAGCCCCGGGACAGGGACAGATACGCAGTATTTT. Amino acid sequence: CASSPGTGTDTQYF.